This entry lists 17 T cell receptor beta chains sequenced from one sample in a study of blood T cell repertoires in COVID-19. Using immunoSEQ multiplex PCR, the repertoire was profiled, and TCRdb retains in-frame clones only, with some absent. This table holds fewer than 250,000 clones, over 80% found once. The sample taken for sequencing was PBMCs or T cells enriched from blood (not recorded which). The source of these receptors is a woman aged 40 to 50 who had recovered from COVID-19.

The rearrangement links TRBV27 to TRBJ2-7, with D perhaps matching TRBD2 (5 bases). Germline V gene lookup returns CDR1 MNHEY and CDR2 SMNVEV (reference sequence). V gave up 0 bases and J gave up 3 bases, with 12 bases separating them. The CDR3 is 15 residues long. In nucleotides, the CDR3 is TGTGCCAGCAGTTTATCGGTAGGGAGCAACTACGAGCAGTACGTC. It encodes CASSLSVGSNYEQYV.

The chain recombines TRBV7-9 with TRBJ2-7; 12 nucleotides line up with TRBD1. This CDR3 spans 16 amino acids. The germline CDR1 and CDR2 sequences are SEHNR and FQNEAQ (reference sequence). V lost 5 bases, J lost 5 bases, and 10 bases stayed unmatched. As DNA, the CDR3 is TGTGCCAGCAGCACCGGACCCGGGACAGGGGGCGACGAGCAGTACTTC. Translating it yields CASSTGPGTGGDEQYF.

The chain is built from TRBV6-5 and TRBJ2-7; tentative D call: TRBD1 (5 bases). Germline CDR1 MNHEY, CDR2 SVGAGI. V lost 3 bases to trimming and J lost 0 bases, with 9 bases between them. This CDR3 comprises 14 residues. CDR3 nucleotides: TGTGCCAGCAGTTATGGGGCACTCTCCTACGAGCAGTACGTC. It is translated as CASSYGALSYEQYV.

The V and J genes are TRBV7-9 and TRBJ1-1; 7 bases map to TRBD1. The junction had 16 bases not matched to a gene; V was cut back by 5 bases and J by 4 bases. This CDR3 is 17 amino acids long. Germline lookup yields CDR1 SEHNR and CDR2 FQNEAQ (reference sequence). The CDR3 DNA is TGTGCCAGCAGCCCCCGGACAGGCCGACTACACGGCACTGAAGCTTTCTTT. Translating gives CASSPRTGRLHGTEAFF. The entire variable domain, with the rest obtained from reference TRBV7-9 and TRBJ1-1, is as follows: DTGVSQNPRHKITKRGQNVTFRCDPISEHNRLYWYRQTLGQGPEFLTYFQNEAQLEKSRLLSDRFSAERPKGSFSTLEIQRTEQGDSAMYLCASSPRTGRLHGTEAFFGQGTRLTVV.

The V call is TRBV19, the J call TRBJ2-7, with 7 nucleotides matching TRBD1. The CDR3 length is 13 residues. J lost 2 bases, V lost 5 bases, and 3 bases had no gene match. CDR1 and CDR2 from the germline V gene are LNHDA and SQIVND (reference sequence). In DNA, the CDR3 is TGTGCCAGTAGTGGGACAGCAACCTACGAGCAGTACTTC. It is translated as CASSGTATYEQYF.

V usage is TRBV19 and J usage is TRBJ1-5; D unresolved. V lost 5 bases to trimming and J lost 1 base, with 15 bases between them. Germline V gene data show CDR1 as LNHDA and CDR2 as SQIVND (reference sequence). The CDR3 loop spans 16 amino acids. CDR3 DNA sequence: TGTGCCAGTAGTCAGCCGCGAGGAGGGAGCAATCAGCCCCAGCATTTT. Amino acids: CASSQPRGGSNQPQHF.

J is TRBJ1-4 and V is TRBV15; TRBD1 aligns across 7 bases. The CDR3 contains 17 residues. The V and J ends lost 1 base and 8 bases, in that order; junction bases with no gene match: 13. CDR1 and CDR2 from the germline V gene are LNHNV and YYDKDF (reference sequence). This chain's CDR3 is CATSRGAQGLRGEKLFF. As DNA, the CDR3 is TGTGCCACCAGCAGAGGCGCACAGGGGTTGAGAGGCGAAAAACTGTTTTTT.

This chain joins TRBV19 and TRBJ2-5; TRBD1 matches at 7 bases. The CDR3 consists of 16 residues. The germline CDR1 and CDR2 sequences are LNHDA and SQIVND (reference sequence). The V segment lost 3 bases and the J segment 0 bases; nucleotides outside the gene matches: 7. The CDR3 reads CASSIQQGTYQETQYF. CDR3 bases: TGTGCCAGTAGTATCCAACAGGGGACCTACCAAGAGACCCAGTACTTC.

J is TRBJ1-5 and V is TRBV11-2; the D is unclear. Germline V lookup: CDR1 SGHAT, CDR2 FQNNGV. Trimming took 6 bases from V and 9 from J, leaving 12 bases between them. The CDR3 runs 12 residues. CDR3 sequence (DNA): TGTGCCAGCAGTTCTACTGGTTTGCCCCAGCATTTT. Amino acids: CASSSTGLPQHF.

The genes are TRBV6-2 or TRBV6-3 and TRBJ2-4; D might be TRBD2 (7 bases). The CDR3 sequence is 16 residues long. Between the trimmed V and J ends, which lost 5 bases and 3 bases, there was a span of 17 bases. CDR1 and CDR2 from the germline V gene are MNHEY and SVGEGT. CDR3: CASSLGLGTIKNIQYF. CDR3 in DNA: TGTGCCAGCAGTCTCGGACTAGGGACAATCAAAAACATTCAGTACTTC.

CDR3 region: CASSETQDPRYTF. The CDR3 region has the DNA TGTGCCAGCAGTGAAACACAGGATCCCCGCTACACCTTC. The rearrangement uses TRBV2 and TRBJ1-2, with a weak D call TRBD1 (5 bases). Deletions cut 2 bases from V and 9 bases from J, with 13 bases between. The CDR3 covers 13 residues. Germline loops: CDR1 SNHLY, CDR2 FYNNEI.

CDR3 bases: TGTGCCACCAGCAGAGCGGGCGGGGGTAATGAAAAACTGTTTTTT. This codes for CATSRAGGGNEKLFF. The chain employs TRBV15 and TRBJ1-4; tentatively, D is TRBD1 (5 bases). Germline CDR1 is LNHNV and CDR2 is YYDKDF (reference sequence). V gave up 1 base and J gave up 4 bases, with 10 bases separating them. The CDR3 totals 15 residues.

V is TRBV4-1 and J is TRBJ2-1; TRBD2 matches 8 bases. The CDR3 covers 16 residues. Germline loops: CDR1 MGHRA, CDR2 YSYEKL. Unmatched junction bases numbered 10, after V lost 1 base and J lost 8 bases. This CDR3 is CASSQAPGLVMDEQFF. CDR3 DNA: TGCGCCAGCAGCCAAGCCCCGGGACTAGTAATGGATGAGCAGTTCTTC.

The chain employs TRBV15 and TRBJ1-1; the D is unclear. The CDR3 runs 15 residues. The ends were cut back, 1 base at V and 0 bases at J, with 9 bases in the middle. Germline CDR1 is LNHNV and CDR2 is YYDKDF (reference sequence). Here the CDR3 reads CATSRGSGMNTEAFF. In DNA form, the CDR3 reads TGTGCCACCAGCAGAGGTTCGGGGATGAACACTGAAGCTTTCTTT.

This chain uses TRBV5-8 with TRBJ2-5; 8 bases map to TRBD1. V was pared by 4 bases and J by 3 bases, with 2 bases of the junction left unmatched. The germline gives CDR1 SGHTS, CDR2 YDEGEE. The CDR3 runs to 13 residues. In DNA form, the CDR3 reads TGTGCCAGCAGCCGGGACAGGAAAGAGACCCAGTACTTC. Amino acid sequence: CASSRDRKETQYF.

V is TRBV6-6 and J is TRBJ1-2, with 9 nucleotides matching TRBD1. The CDR3 totals 14 residues. J was trimmed by 5 bases and V by 2 bases; bases with no gene match: 3. Germline values: CDR1 MNHNY, CDR2 SVGAGI (reference sequence). The DNA for the CDR3 is TGTGCCAGCAGTTACGGGACAGGGTGGTATGGCTACACCTTC. As protein: CASSYGTGWYGYTF.

The rearrangement joins TRBV5-1 to TRBJ2-5, with 9 bases identical to TRBD2. Looked up from germline, CDR1 is SGHRS and CDR2 is YFSETQ. J gave up 4 bases and V 4 bases, and 8 bases lay outside the gene matches. The CDR3 runs to 15 residues. CDR3 DNA: TGCGCCAGCAGCACCATAGCGGGAGAGGCAGAGACCCAGTACTTC. This sequence encodes CASSTIAGEAETQYF.